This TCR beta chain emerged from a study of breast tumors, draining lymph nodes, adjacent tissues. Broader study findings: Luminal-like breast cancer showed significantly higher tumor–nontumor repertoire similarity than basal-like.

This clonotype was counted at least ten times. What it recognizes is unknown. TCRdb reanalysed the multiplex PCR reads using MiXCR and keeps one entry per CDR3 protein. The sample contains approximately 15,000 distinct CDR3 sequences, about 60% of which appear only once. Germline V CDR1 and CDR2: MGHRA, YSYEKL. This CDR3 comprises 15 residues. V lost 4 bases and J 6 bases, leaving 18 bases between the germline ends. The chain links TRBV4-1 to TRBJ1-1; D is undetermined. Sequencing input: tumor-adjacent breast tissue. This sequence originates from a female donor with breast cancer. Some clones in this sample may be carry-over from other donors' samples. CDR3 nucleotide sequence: TGCGCCAGCAGCCTAGATGGCCCCGGTGGAGCTGAAGCTTTCTTT. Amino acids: CASSLDGPGGAEAFF.